Below are 20 T cell receptor beta chains sequenced from a single sample in a study of metastatic and nonmetastatic thyroid tumors. With MiXCR, TCRdb called clones anew from the PCR reads. The repertoire holds approximately 30,000 clones, 15% to 20% seen once, with approximately 4.8% in the top ten. Each patient came to thyroid surgery without any prior treatment (of any kind). Sequencing was performed on blood. Source of these receptors: a female donor with papillary thyroid cancer or a benign thyroid nodule (not recorded which). Some clones in this sample may be carry-over from other donors' samples.

This clone was seen many times. The V gene is TRBV10-3, the J gene TRBJ1-1; possibly TRBD1 for D (5 bases). The CDR3 length is 15 residues. The germline CDR1 and CDR2 sequences are ENHRY and SYGVKD. V was cut by 5 bases and J by 0 bases, with 13 bases left in between. The CDR3 region is CAISKGTNMNTEAFF. CDR3 DNA: TGTGCCATCAGTAAGGGGACCAACATGAACACTGAAGCTTTCTTT.

The sample holds a few counts of this clone. The junction and the germline gene differ at one end; a read error may be behind it. The genes are TRBV10-3 and TRBJ2-3; D is unclear. Germline V gene data show CDR1 as ENHRY and CDR2 as SYGVKD. This CDR3 region has 13 residues. CDR3 protein: CAIRLKPTDKQYF. The DNA of the CDR3 is TGTGCCATCAGGTTAAAGCCCACAGATAAGCAGTATTTT.

The J gene is TRBJ1-5, the V gene TRBV15, with 10 positions matching TRBD1. CDR1 is LNHNV and CDR2 is YYDKDF in the germline V gene (reference sequence). The length of the CDR3 is 19 residues. With 1 base clipped from V and 0 bases from J, the junction kept 9 bases outside the gene matches. CDR3 region: CATSRGWGTGAYSNQPQHF. The CDR3 DNA sequence: TGTGCCACCAGCAGAGGCTGGGGGACAGGGGCATATAGCAATCAGCCCCAGCATTTT.

The CDR3: CSAGGGQEEVGANVLTF. The CDR3 DNA follows: TGCAGTGCTGGGGGGGGACAGGAGGAGGTGGGGGCCAACGTCCTGACTTTC. This chain connects TRBV20-1 to TRBJ2-6; TRBD1 might be the D (8 bases). V lost 5 bases, J lost 4 bases, and 21 bases lay in between. Germline loops: CDR1 DFQATT, CDR2 SNEGSKA (reference sequence). This CDR3 region has 17 residues.

This clone was picked up a small number of times. The rearrangement uses TRBV5-1 and TRBJ2-5; tentative D call: TRBD2 (5 bases). Germline CDR1 reads SGHRS; CDR2 reads YFSETQ. The V end lost 4 bases, the J end lost 2 bases, and 15 bases lay between the germline ends. The CDR3 runs 15 residues. CDR3 protein: CASSNNGPGQETQYF. As DNA, the CDR3 is TGCGCCAGCAGCAATAACGGGCCGGGGCAAGAGACCCAGTACTTC.

The table lists this clone with many counts. The V and J genes are TRBV2 and TRBJ1-5; 8 bases agree with TRBD1. Germline trimming cut 3 bases from V and 3 bases from J; bases unmatched to any gene: 4. Germline assignment: CDR1 SNHLY and CDR2 FYNNEI. The CDR3 has 15 amino acids. The CDR3 nucleotides read TGTGCCAGCAGTGACCTGGGACAGGTCAATCAGCCCCAGCATTTT. As protein: CASSDLGQVNQPQHF. Full variable domain (remainder filled in from reference TRBV2 and TRBJ1-5): EPEVTQTPSHQVTQMGQEVILRCVPISNHLYFYWYRQILGQKVEFLVSFYNNEISEKSEIFDDQFSVERPDGSNFTLKIRSTKLEDSAMYFCASSDLGQVNQPQHFGDGTRLSIL.

This clone was seen repeatedly, ten times or more. The chain couples TRBV18 to TRBJ1-6; 7 nucleotides agree with TRBD1. Germline V lookup: CDR1 KGHSH, CDR2 LQKENI. The ends lost 4 bases at V and 5 bases at J; junction bases unmatched: 2. The CDR3 sequence is 14 residues long. The CDR3 sequence is CASSLDRNNSPLHF. The CDR3 region has the DNA TGTGCCAGCTCACTGGACAGGAATAATTCACCCCTCCACTTT.

Sample share makes this clone medium-sized (0.01 to 0.1%). The genes are TRBV6-1 and TRBJ2-1; 10 bases map to TRBD2. Germline values: CDR1 MNHNS, CDR2 SASEGT. The CDR3 consists of 17 residues. The V segment lost 5 bases and the J segment 3 bases; nucleotides outside the gene matches: 10. The CDR3 loop reads CASSKGSGGAFYNEQFF. CDR3 sequence (DNA): TGTGCCAGCAGTAAAGGAAGCGGGGGGGCCTTCTACAATGAGCAGTTCTTC.

This clone is termed medium-sized. The CDR3, as DNA: TGTGCCAGCAGTTTATATACAGGGGACTATGGCTACACCTTC. It specifies CASSLYTGDYGYTF. The rearrangement joins TRBV28 to TRBJ1-2, with TRBD1 identical over 7 bases. Unmatched junction bases numbered 2, after V lost 1 base and J lost 3 bases. The CDR3 totals 14 residues. In germline, CDR1 is MDHEN, CDR2 SYDVKM.

The chain combines TRBV28 with TRBJ2-7; D gene unclear. The V end lost 3 bases, the J end lost 3 bases, and 15 bases lay between the germline ends. The germline CDR1 and CDR2 sequences are MDHEN and SYDVKM. The CDR3 runs to 15 residues. The CDR3 sequence is CASSFSPMGFYEQYF. CDR3 coding DNA: TGTGCCAGCAGTTTCTCTCCGATGGGATTCTACGAGCAGTACTTC.

As to this clone: Other DNA sequences in this specimen translate into the identical CDR3. The chain joins TRBV5-6 to TRBJ2-3; possible D gene TRBD2, 7 bases. Trimming cost V 7 bases and J 9 bases, with 27 bases left between them. Germline loops: CDR1 SGHDT, CDR2 YYEEEE. The CDR3 covers 16 residues. The CDR3 here is CASLGGDTGDSGTQYF. In DNA, the CDR3 is TGTGCCAGCTTGGGGGGGGACACCGGAGACTCGGGGACGCAGTATTTT.

This chain joins TRBV24-1 and TRBJ2-2; either TRBD1 or TRBD2 may fit D (6 bases each). The V end was cut by 3 bases, the J end by 4 bases, with 17 bases between. The CDR3 has 17 amino acids. Germline V lookup: CDR1 KGHDR, CDR2 SFDVKD. CDR3 protein: CATSDMRPGAGTGELFF. CDR3 sequence (DNA): TGTGCCACCAGTGATATGAGACCGGGGGCGGGCACCGGGGAGCTGTTTTTT.

On this clone itself: The junction departs from germline at one end; a sequencing error may be responsible. V usage is TRBV25-1 and J usage is TRBJ2-1, with D perhaps TRBD2 (6 bases). In germline, CDR1 is MGHDK, CDR2 SYGVNS. This CDR3 has 13 residues. CDR3 coding DNA: TGTTCCAGCGGAACTAACAGCGGGAATGAGCAGTTCTTC. Amino acid sequence: CSSGTNSGNEQFF.

This clone was recorded many times. The chain couples TRBV6-2 or TRBV6-3 to TRBJ1-1; D not resolved. The germline V and J ends were trimmed by 5 bases and 1 base, with 17 bases remaining between them. Germline CDR1 reads MNHEY; CDR2 reads SVGEGT. The CDR3 totals 16 residues. CDR3 in DNA: TGTGCCAGCAGTATCCTGTACAGCCACCAGAACACTGAAGCTTTCTTT. Translation gives CASSILYSHQNTEAFF.

Turning to this clone: A much larger clonotype is one base distant, so this may be a read error. The rearrangement links TRBV5-8 to TRBJ2-4; no definite D call. The CDR3 length is 14 residues. Deletions cut 2 bases from V and 12 bases from J, with 18 bases between. Germline CDR1 reads SGHTS; CDR2 reads YDEGEE. The CDR3 bases are TGTGCCAGCAGCTTAACCCGTGACGGCAGTAATCAGTACTTC. It translates to CASSLTRDGSNQYF.

This rearrangement joins TRBV3-1 to TRBJ2-5; D uncertain. V was shortened by 0 bases and J by 4 bases, with 3 bases between the two germline ends. CDR3 length: 12 residues. Per germline, CDR1 LGHDT and CDR2 YNNKEL (reference sequence). Here the CDR3 DNA reads TGTGCCAGCAGCCAAGAGGTAGAGACCCAGTACTTC. It encodes CASSQEVETQYF.

Comment on this clone: A junction end diverges from the germline sequence, so it may reflect a read error. The chain is built from TRBV6-1 and TRBJ2-5; D gene unclear. The length of the CDR3 is 13 residues. Germline CDR1 is MNHNS and CDR2 is SASEGT. The CDR3 loop is CAILQDGQETQYF. CDR3 sequence (DNA): TGTGCCATCCTTCAGGATGGGCAAGAGACACAGTACTTC.

This clone rates as medium-sized. The chain recombines TRBV6-5 with TRBJ2-5, with 7 bases fitting TRBD2. From germline, CDR1 is MNHEY and CDR2 SVGAGI. The V and J ends lost 2 bases and 5 bases, in that order; junction bases with no gene match: 8. The CDR3 consists of 15 residues. The CDR3 protein is CASSYIASGGETQYF. CDR3 sequence (DNA): TGTGCCAGCAGTTACATCGCTAGCGGCGGTGAGACCCAGTACTTC.

This clone came up many times. The genes are TRBV29-1 and TRBJ2-7; D gene uncertain. CDR3 length equals 13 residues. Trimming shortened V by 4 bases and J by 3 bases, and 13 bases separated the two germline ends. CDR1 is SQVTM, CDR2 ANQGSEA, per germline. The CDR3 DNA sequence: TGCAGCGTTGGGGCCCTTAGGAGCTACGAGCAGTACTTC. It encodes CSVGALRSYEQYF.

This clone occurred many times. The chain uses TRBV3-1 and TRBJ1-1; no firm D call. V shed 6 bases and J shed 5 bases, with 10 bases lying between them. This CDR3 contains 12 residues. Germline V lookup: CDR1 LGHDT, CDR2 YNNKEL (reference sequence). CDR3 sequence (DNA): TGTGCCAGCAGTACTAGGAGGACTGAAGCTTTCTTT. It is translated as CASSTRRTEAFF.